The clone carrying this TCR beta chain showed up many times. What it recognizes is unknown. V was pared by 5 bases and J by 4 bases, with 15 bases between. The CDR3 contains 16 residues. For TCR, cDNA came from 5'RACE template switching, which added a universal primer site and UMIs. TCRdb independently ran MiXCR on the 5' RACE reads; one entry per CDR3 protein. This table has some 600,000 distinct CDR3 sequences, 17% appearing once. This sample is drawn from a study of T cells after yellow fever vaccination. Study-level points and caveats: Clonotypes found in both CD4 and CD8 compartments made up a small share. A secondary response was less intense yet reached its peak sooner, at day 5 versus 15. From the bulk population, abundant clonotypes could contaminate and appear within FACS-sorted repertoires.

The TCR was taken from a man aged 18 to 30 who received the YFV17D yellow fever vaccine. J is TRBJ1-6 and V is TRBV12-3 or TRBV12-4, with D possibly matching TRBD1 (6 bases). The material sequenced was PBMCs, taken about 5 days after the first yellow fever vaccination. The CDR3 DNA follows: TGTGCCAGCAGTCCCGGGGGCCATTCATATAATTCACCCCTCCACTTT. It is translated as CASSPGGHSYNSPLHF.